The present entry profiles one T cell receptor beta chain with its context. This sample is drawn from a study of CD8 T cells in Susac syndrome. With random hexamers, roughly 0.45 to 1 ug RNA was reverse transcribed. The method of amplification for TCR beta CDR3 was immunoSEQ multiplex PCR, covering 54 Vbeta and 13 Jbeta. TCRdb re-called the immunoSEQ multiplex PCR reads with MiXCR, one entry per CDR3 protein. The sample lists 110,000 to 150,000 distinct CDR3 sequences, 85% to 95% seen once, with approximately 0.3% in the top ten. CD8+ and CD4+ T cells circulating in blood were sequenced for TCR beta. Negative isolation was used for CD8+ and CD4+ T cells, and FACS enrichment was applied to TEMRA cells. The germline V gene encodes CDR1 KGHSH and CDR2 LQKENI. The CDR3 sequence is 12 residues long. Trimming cost V 2 bases and J 4 bases, with 2 bases left between them.

The clonotype originates from a human donor in good health. The chain recombines TRBV18 with TRBJ2-2; D is unclear. The sequenced material came from CD8+ T cells from PBMCs. The CDR3 reads CASSPSTGELFF. The CDR3 DNA sequence: TGTGCCAGCTCACCAAGCACCGGGGAGCTGTTTTTT.